These T cell receptor beta chains were read from a single sample in a study of blood T cell repertoires in COVID-19. The assay was immunoSEQ multiplex PCR, and TCRdb's table has in-frame clones only and misses some. Here the sample spans under 200,000 clones, about 82% being singletons. The sequencing input was PBMCs or T cells enriched from blood (not recorded which). Receptor source: a man aged 40-49 years with acute COVID-19. The CDR3 runs from the conserved cysteine through the conserved F or W. A D gene is named only where the DNA matches it firmly. A row's size may be missing; if present it is once, few, many or a size class.

D gene,V gene,J gene,clone size,CDR3 protein,CDR3 DNA
NA,TRBV7-2,TRBJ1-2,once,CASRPQGTYGYTF,TGTGCCAGCAGACCCCAGGGGACCTATGGCTACACCTTC
NA,TRBV20-1,TRBJ1-1,NA,CSAFGVGGAFF,TGCAGTGCTTTTGGCGTAGGGGGAGCTTTCTTT
TRBD1,TRBV7-9,TRBJ1-1,NA,CASSFWWGTGGVGTEAFF,TGTGCCAGCAGCTTTTGGTGGGGGACAGGGGGCGTCGGCACTGAAGCTTTCTTT
TRBD1,TRBV27,TRBJ1-2,NA,CASSPQTGFSGYTF,TGTGCCAGCAGTCCCCAGACAGGGTTTAGCGGCTACACCTTC
NA,TRBV6-5,TRBJ2-7,NA,CASSSPWDSSYEQYF,TGTGCCAGCAGTTCCCCTTGGGACTCAAGCTACGAGCAGTACTTC
NA,TRBV30,TRBJ1-2,NA,CACLSPGSQEGGYTF,TGTGCCTGTTTGTCCCCCGGGAGTCAGGAAGGTGGCTACACCTTC
TRBD1,TRBV6-1,TRBJ1-1,NA,CASSDGTDWNTEAFF,TGTGCCAGCAGTGACGGGACAGACTGGAACACTGAAGCTTTCTTT
NA,TRBV19,TRBJ1-2,NA,CASSTHRRDGGYTF,TGTGCCAGTAGTACCCATAGGAGGGACGGTGGCTACACCTTC
TRBD2,TRBV30,TRBJ2-1,NA,CAWSELAGGVREQFF,TGTGCCTGGAGCGAACTAGCGGGAGGTGTTCGCGAGCAGTTCTTC
NA,TRBV9,TRBJ2-3,NA,CASSVDDAGRQYF,TGTGCCAGCAGCGTAGACGACGCGGGTCGACAGTATTTT
NA,TRBV6-2/TRBV6-3,TRBJ2-6,NA,CASRLEGAGANVLTF,TGTGCCAGCCGCCTGGAGGGAGCGGGGGCCAACGTCCTGACTTTC
TRBD1,TRBV29-1,TRBJ2-7,once,CWNRDRGYEQYF,TGCTGGAACCGGGACAGGGGATACGAGCAGTACTTC
NA,TRBV27,TRBJ1-1,NA,CASSRQGANTEAFF,TGTGCCAGCAGTAGACAAGGGGCGAACACTGAAGCTTTCTTT
TRBD1,TRBV5-4,TRBJ2-1,NA,CASSHGTGGEREQFF,TGTGCCAGCAGCCATGGGACAGGGGGAGAACGTGAGCAGTTCTTC
TRBD2,TRBV27,TRBJ2-7,NA,CASGRLAGASYEQYF,TGTGCCAGCGGTCGACTAGCGGGAGCGTCCTACGAGCAGTACTTC
NA,TRBV2,TRBJ1-5,NA,CASRQGLDQPQHF,TGTGCCAGCAGGCAGGGCCTGGATCAGCCCCAGCATTTT
NA,TRBV7-2,TRBJ2-3,NA,CASSLNQVTDTQYF,TGTGCCAGCAGCTTAAACCAGGTGACAGATACGCAGTATTTT
TRBD2,TRBV27,TRBJ2-1,NA,CASSLLAGGSGNEQFF,TGTGCCAGCAGTTTATTAGCGGGAGGGTCGGGGAATGAGCAGTTCTTC
TRBD1,TRBV2,TRBJ1-5,once,CASSEFTGGHQPQHF,TGTGCCAGCAGTGAGTTTACAGGGGGCCATCAGCCCCAGCATTTT
TRBD2,TRBV19,TRBJ2-1,NA,CASSIFLAEANEQFF,TGTGCCAGTAGTATTTTCCTAGCGGAAGCCAATGAGCAGTTCTTC
TRBD1,TRBV5-3,TRBJ1-5,NA,CARRYRDRGNQPQHF,TGTGCCAGAAGGTACCGGGACAGGGGAAACCAGCCCCAGCATTTT
TRBD2,TRBV10-3,TRBJ2-7,NA,CAIQRESYEQYF,TGTGCCATACAGCGGGAGTCCTACGAGCAGTACTTC
NA,TRBV19,TRBJ1-2,NA,CASSIGTVRYGYTF,TGTGCCAGTAGTATAGGGACAGTTAGATATGGCTACACCTTC
NA,TRBV7-9,TRBJ2-3,NA,CASSLLGAGTDTQYF,TGTGCCAGCAGCTTATTGGGGGCCGGCACAGATACGCAGTATTTT
NA,TRBV19,TRBJ2-1,NA,CASSLSYNEQFF,TGTGCCAGTAGCCTTAGCTACAATGAGCAGTTCTTC
TRBD2,TRBV19,TRBJ2-1,once,CASSNPPGSGRAEQFF,TGTGCCAGTAGTAACCCCCCGGGCAGCGGGAGAGCTGAGCAGTTCTTC
NA,TRBV4-1,TRBJ2-2,once,CASSPRGGGTGELFF,TGCGCCAGCAGCCCAAGAGGTGGAGGCACCGGGGAGCTGTTTTTT
TRBD1,TRBV29-1,TRBJ1-1,NA,CSVRQGSTEAFF,TGCAGCGTCCGACAGGGCAGCACTGAAGCTTTCTTT
TRBD2,TRBV5-1,TRBJ2-4,NA,CASSSPSGGTKNIQYF,TGCGCCAGCAGCTCCCCTTCGGGGGGAACCAAAAACATTCAGTACTTC
TRBD2,TRBV3-1/TRBV3-2,TRBJ2-7,NA,CASSQEVVAGGFSYEQYF,TGTGCCAGCAGCCAAGAGGTAGTAGCGGGAGGGTTTAGCTACGAGCAGTACTTC
TRBD2,TRBV9,TRBJ2-1,NA,CASSGGGTYNEQFF,TGTGCCAGCAGCGGGGGAGGGACCTACAATGAGCAGTTCTTC
TRBD1,TRBV28,TRBJ1-5,NA,CASSLRTGRQPQHF,TGTGCCAGCAGTTTACGGACAGGGCGGCAGCCCCAGCATTTT
TRBD1,TRBV7-7,TRBJ2-5,NA,CASSMTGGHQETQYF,TGTGCCAGCAGTATGACAGGGGGCCACCAAGAGACCCAGTACTTC
NA,TRBV9,TRBJ2-3,NA,CASSVVGEDTQYF,TGTGCCAGCAGCGTAGTAGGGGAAGATACGCAGTATTTT
TRBD2,TRBV11-2,TRBJ2-1,NA,CASSLTGGSYNEQFF,TGTGCCAGCAGCTTAACGGGAGGCTCCTACAATGAGCAGTTCTTC
TRBD1,TRBV18,TRBJ2-1,NA,CASSHGQGRNEQFF,TGTGCCAGCTCTCATGGACAGGGGAGGAATGAGCAGTTCTTC
NA,TRBV29-1,TRBJ2-7,NA,CSVENRGEQYF,TGCAGCGTTGAAAACCGGGGCGAGCAGTACTTC
TRBD1,TRBV28,TRBJ1-4,NA,CASSSGQGALSTNEKLFF,TGTGCCAGCAGTTCGGGACAGGGGGCTTTGTCAACTAATGAAAAACTGTTTTTT
TRBD1,TRBV6-5,TRBJ1-1,NA,CASSSTQGKITEAFF,TGTGCCAGCAGTAGTACACAGGGGAAAATCACTGAAGCTTTCTTT
TRBD2,TRBV10-2,TRBJ2-7,NA,CASSAIAGDYEQYF,TGCGCCAGCAGTGCGATAGCGGGGGATTACGAGCAGTACTTC
NA,TRBV5-8,TRBJ1-4,NA,CASSFETGGEKLFF,TGTGCCAGCAGCTTCGAGACAGGAGGAGAAAAACTGTTTTTT
NA,TRBV28,TRBJ2-7,NA,CASSLFQKGATYEQYF,TGTGCCAGCAGTTTATTCCAGAAGGGAGCAACCTACGAGCAGTACTTC